This entry is about one TCR beta chain. Original methodology: Nucleated cell counts were estimated from reference gene primer amplification. Profiled with immunoSEQ multiplex PCR; TCRdb holds only in-frame clones, not every one. V and J calls and clone size follow that table, whereas D and trimming were derived from the DNA. The data hold 250,000 to 350,000 clones, with about 88% observed a single time. The data derive from a study of blood T cell repertoires in COVID-19. Per germline, CDR1 KGHSY and CDR2 FQNENV. CDR3 length equals 17 residues. V lost 4 bases and J lost 0, with 18 bases in between. Everyone who took part was about 18 to 90 years old, and they came from about two dozen US areas. Participant reports of clinical history set cohort assignment. For recovered donors of Cohort 3, there were two negative PCRs, clearance, or symptom resolution.

This receptor was identified in a woman between 45 and 60 years old who had recovered from COVID-19. What was sequenced was PBMCs or T cells enriched from blood (not recorded which). This chain links TRBV16 with TRBJ1-1; D gene ambiguous. CDR3 amino acids: CASSRLTATPMNTEAFF. DNA of the CDR3: TGTGCCAGCAGCCGGTTGACTGCGACGCCAATGAACACTGAAGCTTTCTTT.